These 19 T cell receptor beta chains share one sample of origin, sequenced in a study of tumor-infiltrating lymphocytes in oesophageal squamous cell carcinoma. TCRdb ran MiXCR on the PCR reads and lists one entry per CDR3 protein. The sample includes 15,000 to 20,000 distinct CDR3 sequences, roughly 47% seen only once; the top ten take 29%. The sequenced sample was esophageal tumor tissue. All receptors come from a male donor with esophageal squamous cell carcinoma.

With regard to this clonotype: Compared with germline, one end of the junction differs, possibly owing to a read error. The chain employs TRBV7-6 and TRBJ1-1; D ambiguous. The CDR3 spans 12 residues. Germline V gives CDR1 SGHVS, CDR2 FNYEAQ. CDR3 amino acids: CASSIGAGELYF. CDR3 DNA: TGTGCCAGCAGCATCGGAGCCGGGGAGCTGTATTTT.

Details on this clonotype: This may arise from a read error, as a much more abundant clone is one base away. CDR3 region: CAIRTGQGMAGELYF. CDR3 DNA: TGTGCCATCAGGACCGGACAGGGAATGGCCGGGGAGCTGTATTTT. The chain recombines TRBV10-3 with TRBJ2-3, with TRBD1 matching 8 bases. The CDR3 length is 15 residues. Germline V gene lookup returns CDR1 ENHRY and CDR2 SYGVKD. The J segment lost 14 bases and the V segment lost 6 bases, leaving 19 bases of the junction unmatched.

In this sample, this clonotype turned up a few times. The junction and the germline gene differ at one end; a read error may be behind it. V usage is TRBV7-3 and J usage is TRBJ2-6; D remains ambiguous. CDR1 and CDR2 (germline): SGHTA, FQGTGA. The CDR3 is made up of 9 amino acids. DNA for the CDR3: TGTGCCAGCAGCTTAACACTTCGGTTC. Translation gives CASSLTLRF.

V and J are TRBV7-3 and TRBJ2-5; 8 bases map to TRBD1. Looked up from germline, CDR1 is SGHTA and CDR2 is FQGTGA. This CDR3 has 12 amino acids. Losses at the gene ends were 5 bases for V and 11 bases for J; bases not matched to a gene: 7. The chain's CDR3 is CASSINRGMQYF. The CDR3 bases are TGTGCCAGCAGCATAAACAGGGGGATGCAGTACTTC. Together with reference TRBV7-3 and TRBJ2-5, the CDR3 gives the full variable domain: GAGVSQTPSNKVTEKGKYVELRCDPISGHTALYWYRQSLGQGPEFLIYFQGTGAADDSGLPNDRFFAVRPEGSVSTLKIQRTERGDSAVYLCASSINRGMQYFGPGTRLLVL.

Comment on this clonotype: This may stem from a read error, because a much larger clone lies one nucleotide away. This sequence joins TRBV19 and TRBJ2-7; 8 bases align to TRBD2. The CDR3 contains 16 residues. V lost 4 bases and J lost 7; bases outside the gene matches: 15. Germline CDR1 reads LNHDA; CDR2 reads SQIVND (reference sequence). This chain's CDR3 is CASSTKAGASYNEQYF. The CDR3 DNA reads TGTGCCAGTAGTACTAAAGCGGGAGCTTCCTACAATGAGCAGTACTTC.

V gene TRBV10-1 combines with J gene TRBJ2-5, with D tentatively TRBD2 (6 bases). Matching the DNA end better, TRBJ2-1 makes the J call doubtful. The CDR3 consists of 14 residues. Germline CDR1 reads WNHNN; CDR2 reads SYGVQD (reference sequence). The CDR3 DNA reads as TGCGCCAGCAGTCCTTCGGGAGTTCGGGGGGAGCAGTTCTTC. Its translation is CASSPSGVRGEQFF.

This clonotype was found once. The chain is built from TRBV10-2 and TRBJ1-1; a possible D gene is TRBD1 (5 bases). Trimming left V 2 bases short and J 1 base short, with 5 bases between. The germline V gene encodes CDR1 WSHSY and CDR2 SAAADI. CDR3 length: 13 amino acids. CDR3 nucleotides: TGCGCCAGCAGTGAGGGGGCGAACACTGAAGCTTTCTTT. Translation gives CASSEGANTEAFF.

The chain employs TRBV7-6 and TRBJ2-5, with 8 bases lining up with TRBD2. The end of the DNA fits TRBJ2-1 better, so the J call may be wrong. Germline V gene sequence: CDR1 SGHVS, CDR2 FNYEAQ. CDR3 length: 16 residues. The CDR3 spells CASSLSPREARNEQFF. In nucleotides, the CDR3 is TGTGCCAGCAGCTTAAGCCCGCGGGAGGCTCGTAATGAGCAGTTCTTC.

The chain joins TRBV6-8 to TRBJ2-5, with a weak D call TRBD1 (5 bases). The J call may be in error: the DNA end matches TRBJ2-7 better. The germline gives CDR1 MNHGY, CDR2 SAAAGT. This CDR3 has 12 amino acids. The CDR3 region has the DNA TGTGCCAGCAGTGGACACTCCTACGAGCAGTACTTC. Translating it yields CASSGHSYEQYF.

This clonotype was detected once. Its ends do not fully match the called genes, so a read error is possible. The rearrangement joins TRBV6-8 to TRBJ1-6; no clear D gene. This CDR3 comprises 12 residues. The germline CDR1 and CDR2 sequences are MNHGY and SAAAGT. The CDR3 here is CASRLDTNEEFF. The CDR3 DNA reads TGTGCCAGCAGACTAGACACTAATGAGGAGTTCTTT.

This chain connects TRBV6-2 or TRBV6-3 to TRBJ2-5; TRBD1 might be the D (5 bases). TRBJ2-1 matches the DNA end more closely, so the J call is doubtful. This CDR3 region has 15 residues. Germline V gene sequence: CDR1 MNHEY, CDR2 SVGEGT. The CDR3 protein is CASSSRVQTYNEQFF. Written as DNA, the CDR3 is TGTGCCAGCAGCAGCAGGGTTCAAACCTACAATGAGCAGTTCTTC.

This clonotype was observed at least ten times. The chain is built from TRBV12-3 or TRBV12-4 and TRBJ1-6, with 8 bases identical to TRBD1. This CDR3 spans 14 amino acids. V dropped 5 bases and J dropped 10; count of bases not matched to a gene: 7. CDR3 region: CASSLGQGRSPLHF. In DNA, the CDR3 is TGTGCCAGCAGTCTCGGACAGGGCCGGTCACCCCTCCACTTT.

The rearrangement uses TRBV7-2 and TRBJ2-5; D is undetermined. The closer fit of TRBJ2-7 to the DNA end suggests the J call may be wrong. Looked up from germline, CDR1 is SGHTA and CDR2 is FQGNSA. CDR3 length equals 11 residues. The CDR3 DNA follows: TGTGCCAGCAGCCCCGGCAACGAGCAGTACTTC. Its protein product is CASSPGNEQYF.

This clonotype has ten or more counts. The V and J genes are TRBV5-1 and TRBJ2-1; a weak D match, TRBD1 (6 bases). With the DNA end fitting TRBJ2-7 better, the J assignment may be wrong. Germline V lookup: CDR1 SGHRS, CDR2 YFSETQ. The CDR3 length is 15 residues. CDR3 sequence (DNA): TGCGCCAGCAGCTCCCACAGGGTTACCCCCTACGAGCAGTACTTC. Translated: CASSSHRVTPYEQYF.

This chain links TRBV7-9 with TRBJ2-6, with 10 bases aligning to TRBD2. Gene TRBJ2-1 matches the end of the DNA better, so the J call may be wrong. Germline CDR1 is SEHNR and CDR2 is FQNEAQ (reference sequence). There are 15 residues in the CDR3. In DNA form, the CDR3 reads TGTGCCAGCAGCTTAGTCCTAGCGGGAGAAGGTGAGCAGTTCTTC. Translating gives CASSLVLAGEGEQFF.

The chain recombines TRBV7-3 with TRBJ1-2; no clear D. The CDR3 consists of 14 residues. Trimming pared 2 bases from V and 4 bases from J, leaving 11 bases between. The germline CDR1 and CDR2 sequences are SGHTA and FQGTGA. Here the CDR3 reads CASSLGGSSYGYTF. The CDR3 DNA follows: TGTGCCAGCAGCTTAGGCGGCAGTAGCTATGGCTACACCTTC.

In this sample, this clonotype turned up a few times. V is TRBV11-2 and J is TRBJ1-4; the match to TRBD1 covers 7 bases. Germline V CDR1 and CDR2: SGHAT, FQNNGV. The CDR3 contains 14 residues. The trim removed 5 bases at V and 2 bases at J, leaving 2 bases unmatched. The CDR3 sequence is CASSQGGTNEKLFF. Here the CDR3 DNA reads TGTGCCAGCAGCCAGGGGGGCACTAATGAAAAACTGTTTTTT.

By frequency in the sample, this clonotype is medium-sized. The rearrangement uses TRBV7-8 and TRBJ2-7; D uncertain. Germline CDR1 and CDR2: SGHVS and FQNEAQ. The CDR3 length is 12 residues. The germline V and J ends were trimmed by 6 bases and 7 bases, with 13 bases remaining between them. The CDR3 DNA reads TGTGCCAGCAGTTACGTCTCCAATGAGCAGTACTTC. Its protein is CASSYVSNEQYF.

In nucleotides, the CDR3 is TGTGCCAGCAGTCCAATCCGGATGAGGGGGCGGCAAGAGACCCAGTACTTC. Its protein is CASSPIRMRGRQETQYF. The chain uses TRBV11-2 and TRBJ1-2, with 7 positions matching TRBD1. Matching the DNA end better, TRBJ2-5 makes the J call doubtful. CDR1 SGHAT and CDR2 FQNNGV come from the germline V gene. The CDR3 sequence is 17 residues long.